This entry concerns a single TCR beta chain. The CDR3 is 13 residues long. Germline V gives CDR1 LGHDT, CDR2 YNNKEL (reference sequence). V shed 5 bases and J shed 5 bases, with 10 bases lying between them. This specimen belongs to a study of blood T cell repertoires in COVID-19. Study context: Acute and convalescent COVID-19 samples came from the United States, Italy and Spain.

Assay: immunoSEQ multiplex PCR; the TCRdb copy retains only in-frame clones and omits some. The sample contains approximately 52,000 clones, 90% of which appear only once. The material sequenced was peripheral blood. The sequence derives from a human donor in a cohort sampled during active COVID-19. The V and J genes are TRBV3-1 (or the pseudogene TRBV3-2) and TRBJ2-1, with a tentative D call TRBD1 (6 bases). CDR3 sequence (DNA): TGTGCCAGCAGCATCAGGGGTGACAATGAGCAGTTCTTC. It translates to CASSIRGDNEQFF.